The 14 T cell receptor beta chains below were found in one sample sequenced in a study of T cell changes during pregnancy in multiple sclerosis. Profiled with immunoSEQ multiplex PCR; TCRdb holds only in-frame clones, not every one. The sample shows just under 60,000 clones, more than 85% of them seen only once. This sample comprised peripheral blood, obtained in the first trimester of pregnancy. These receptor sequences come from a female donor with multiple sclerosis, enrolled in a pregnancy study.

J is TRBJ1-3 and V is TRBV14, with 7 bases lining up with TRBD1. The J segment lost 0 bases and the V segment lost 6 bases, leaving 5 bases of the junction unmatched. Looked up from germline, CDR1 is SGHDN and CDR2 is FVKESK. The CDR3 contains 15 residues. The CDR3 sequence is CASSQYRGSGNTIYF. The CDR3 coding sequence is TGTGCCAGCAGTCAGTACAGGGGCTCTGGAAACACCATATATTTT.

This rearrangement joins TRBV15 to TRBJ2-5, with D possibly being TRBD1 (5 bases). The CDR3 runs 15 residues. Germline CDR1 is LNHNV and CDR2 is YYDKDF (reference sequence). V shed 5 bases and J shed 2 bases, with 15 bases lying between them. Here the CDR3 DNA reads TGTGCCACCAGCCCCAGGGTTCGGTGGCAAGAGACCCAGTACTTC. It codes for CATSPRVRWQETQYF.

This chain joins TRBV18 and TRBJ1-1, with D tentatively TRBD1 (6 bases). V lost 4 bases to trimming and J lost 4 bases, with 22 bases between them. This CDR3 is built from 17 residues. CDR1 is KGHSH, CDR2 LQKENI, per germline. The CDR3 protein is CASSRLTGPDLITEAFF. Here the CDR3 DNA reads TGTGCCAGCTCACGTCTTACAGGGCCCGACCTGATCACTGAAGCTTTCTTT.

J is TRBJ2-3 and V is TRBV5-5; D gene uncertain. The V end lost 4 bases, the J end lost 3 bases, and 9 bases lay between the germline ends. Germline loops: CDR1 SGHKS, CDR2 YYEKEE (reference sequence). This CDR3 spans 13 amino acids. This chain's CDR3 is CASSARLTDTQYF. CDR3 in DNA: TGTGCCAGCAGCGCCAGACTTACAGATACGCAGTATTTT.

The rearrangement uses TRBV27 and TRBJ2-1; possibly TRBD2 for D (6 bases). Trimming removed 0 bases from V and 12 bases from J, with 15 bases in between. There are 14 residues in the CDR3. Germline V gene lookup returns CDR1 MNHEY and CDR2 SMNVEV (reference sequence). The CDR3 loop reads CASSLSRDLYGQFF. CDR3 nucleotides: TGTGCCAGCAGTTTATCTCGGGACTTATACGGGCAGTTCTTC.

The chain links TRBV4-1 to TRBJ1-2; no reliable D call. The CDR3 runs 15 residues. V lost 1 base and J lost 8, with 17 bases in between. CDR1 is MGHRA and CDR2 is YSYEKL in the germline V gene. The CDR3 loop reads CASSQGARPHRGYTF. The CDR3 DNA reads TGCGCCAGCAGCCAAGGGGCAAGGCCCCATCGGGGCTACACCTTC.

The chain has TRBV27 and TRBJ1-2, with 8 bases matching TRBD1. Per germline, CDR1 MNHEY and CDR2 SMNVEV (reference sequence). J gave up 4 bases and V 6 bases, and 7 bases lay outside the gene matches. This CDR3 has 14 residues. The CDR3 sequence: CASSPAGGPYGYTF. DNA for the CDR3: TGTGCCAGCAGCCCGGCAGGGGGCCCCTATGGCTACACCTTC.

The chain's CDR3 is CASSEQVVGTEAFF. The CDR3 DNA reads as TGTGCCAGCAGTGAACAGGTTGTCGGCACTGAAGCTTTCTTT. The chain recombines TRBV25-1 with TRBJ1-1; D is undetermined. The CDR3 extends over 14 amino acids. Trimming left V 2 bases short and J 4 bases short, with 11 bases between. Germline lookup yields CDR1 MGHDK and CDR2 SYGVNS. Using reference TRBV25-1 and TRBJ1-1 for the parts outside the CDR3, the full variable domain is EADIYQTPRYLVIGTGKKITLECSQTMGHDKMYWYQQDPGMELHLIHYSYGVNSTEKGDLSSESTVSRIRTEHFPLTLESARPSHTSQYLCASSEQVVGTEAFFGQGTRLTVV.

V gene TRBV27 combines with J gene TRBJ2-7; TRBD2 might be the D (6 bases). CDR3 size: 12 residues. V was clipped by 8 bases and J by 2 bases, with 10 bases between them. In germline, CDR1 is MNHEY, CDR2 SMNVEV (reference sequence). The CDR3 protein is CASGGLPYEQYF. CDR3 nucleotides: TGTGCCAGCGGGGGGTTACCCTACGAGCAGTACTTC.

The chain joins TRBV11-2 to TRBJ2-7; 7 bases fit TRBD2. In germline, CDR1 is SGHAT, CDR2 FQNNGV. Unmatched junction bases numbered 11, after V lost 6 bases and J lost 3 bases. This CDR3 is built from 15 residues. CDR3 amino acids: CASRSVEASGYEQYF. Written as DNA, the CDR3 is TGTGCCAGCAGGTCAGTCGAGGCTAGCGGCTACGAGCAGTACTTC.

This chain joins TRBV6-6 and TRBJ2-1; TRBD2 is a possible D gene (6 bases). The CDR3 is made up of 16 amino acids. CDR1 is MNHNY, CDR2 SVGAGI, per germline (reference sequence). The germline V and J ends were trimmed by 6 bases and 0 bases, with 15 bases remaining between them. CDR3 nucleotide sequence: TGTGCCAGCAGAACTAGGTCCGGGAGCTCCTACAATGAGCAGTTCTTC. It specifies CASRTRSGSSYNEQFF.

This chain connects TRBV12-5 to TRBJ1-1, with 7 bases identical to TRBD1. Unmatched junction bases numbered 7, after V lost 5 bases and J lost 4 bases. CDR3 length equals 14 residues. Germline values: CDR1 LGHNT, CDR2 FRNRAP. The CDR3 DNA is TGTGCTAGTGGTGCGAGATCAGGGGGCACTGAAGCTTTCTTT. Protein product: CASGARSGGTEAFF. Full variable domain (missing parts from reference TRBV12-5 and TRBJ1-1): DARVTQTPRHKVTEMGQEVTMRCQPILGHNTVFWYRQTMMQGLELLAYFRNRAPLDDSGMPKDRFSAEMPDATLATLKIQPSEPRDSAVYFCASGARSGGTEAFFGQGTRLTVV.

V usage is TRBV11-2 and J usage is TRBJ1-1, with D unclear. This CDR3 is 14 amino acids long. Trimming removed 0 bases from V and 4 bases from J, with 9 bases in between. The germline V gene encodes CDR1 SGHAT and CDR2 FQNNGV. CDR3 sequence reads: CASSLDSGGTEAFF. As DNA, the CDR3 is TGTGCCAGCAGCTTAGATTCGGGAGGCACTGAAGCTTTCTTT.

This clone occurred once. V gene TRBV19 combines with J gene TRBJ2-5; a possible D gene is TRBD1 (6 bases). Deletions cut 6 bases from V and 5 bases from J, with 25 bases between. The CDR3 totals 17 residues. Germline CDR1 and CDR2: LNHDA and SQIVND (reference sequence). CDR3 nucleotides: TGTGCCAGTAGCCCCACCGGGTCAACAGGGTTCGGGGAGACCCAGTACTTC. Protein product: CASSPTGSTGFGETQYF.